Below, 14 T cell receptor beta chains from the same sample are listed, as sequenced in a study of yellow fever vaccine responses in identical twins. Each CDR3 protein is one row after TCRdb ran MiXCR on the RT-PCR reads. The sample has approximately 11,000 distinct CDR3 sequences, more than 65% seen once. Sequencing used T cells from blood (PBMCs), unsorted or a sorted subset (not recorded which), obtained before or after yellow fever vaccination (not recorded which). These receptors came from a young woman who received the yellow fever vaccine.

CDR3 nucleotide sequence: TGTGCCAGCAGTTACCGGGAGTCCTACAATGAGCAGTTCTTC. Translation gives CASSYRESYNEQFF. The V gene is TRBV6-2 or TRBV6-3, the J gene TRBJ2-1; weak D call: TRBD2 (6 bases). V shed 2 bases and J shed 1 base, with 6 bases lying between them. The CDR3 is 14 residues long. Germline CDR1 MNHEY, CDR2 SVGEGT.

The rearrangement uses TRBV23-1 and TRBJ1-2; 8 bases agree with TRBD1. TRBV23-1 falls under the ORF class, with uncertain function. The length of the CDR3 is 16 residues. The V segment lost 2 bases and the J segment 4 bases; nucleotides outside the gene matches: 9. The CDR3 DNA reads TGCGCCAGCAGTCAACCTAAAACGACAGGGGTCTATGGCTACACCTTC. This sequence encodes CASSQPKTTGVYGYTF.

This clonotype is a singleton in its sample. The CDR3 DNA is TGTGCCAGCAGAACTAGCGGACCGTACAATGAGCAGTTCTTC. Translated, it gives CASRTSGPYNEQFF. The chain recombines TRBV2 with TRBJ2-1; 8 bases map to TRBD2. Germline CDR1 reads SNHLY; CDR2 reads FYNNEI. V shed 6 bases and J 4 bases; nucleotides not matched to a gene: 5. CDR3 size: 14 residues.

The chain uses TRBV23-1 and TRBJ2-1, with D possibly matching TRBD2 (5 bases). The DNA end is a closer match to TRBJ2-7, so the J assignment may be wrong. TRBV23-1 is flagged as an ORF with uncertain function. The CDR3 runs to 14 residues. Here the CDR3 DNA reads TGCGCCAGCAGTCCCTCGGAGGCTGGCGATGAGCAGTACTTC. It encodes CASSPSEAGDEQYF.

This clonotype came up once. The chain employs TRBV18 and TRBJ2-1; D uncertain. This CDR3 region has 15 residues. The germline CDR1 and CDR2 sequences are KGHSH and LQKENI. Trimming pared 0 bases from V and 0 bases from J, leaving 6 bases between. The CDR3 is CASSPPVSSYNEQFF. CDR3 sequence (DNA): TGTGCCAGCTCACCACCAGTTAGCTCCTACAATGAGCAGTTCTTC.

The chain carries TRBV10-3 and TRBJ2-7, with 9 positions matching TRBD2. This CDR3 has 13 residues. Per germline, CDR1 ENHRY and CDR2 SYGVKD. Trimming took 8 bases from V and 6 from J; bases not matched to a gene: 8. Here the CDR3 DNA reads TGTGCCATCTCCGGGACTAGCTCATCCGAGCAGTACTTC. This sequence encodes CAISGTSSSEQYF.

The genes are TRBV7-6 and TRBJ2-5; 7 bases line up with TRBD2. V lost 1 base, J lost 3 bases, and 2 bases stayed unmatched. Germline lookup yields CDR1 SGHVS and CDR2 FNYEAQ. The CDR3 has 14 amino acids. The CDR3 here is CASSLEAGKETQYF. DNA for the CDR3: TGTGCCAGCAGCTTAGAAGCGGGGAAAGAGACCCAGTACTTC. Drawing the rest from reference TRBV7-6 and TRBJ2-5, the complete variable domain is GAGVSQSPRYKVTKRGQDVALRCDPISGHVSLYWYRQALGQGPEFLTYFNYEAQQDKSGLPNDRFSAERPEGSISTLTIQRTEQRDSAMYRCASSLEAGKETQYFGPGTRLLVL.

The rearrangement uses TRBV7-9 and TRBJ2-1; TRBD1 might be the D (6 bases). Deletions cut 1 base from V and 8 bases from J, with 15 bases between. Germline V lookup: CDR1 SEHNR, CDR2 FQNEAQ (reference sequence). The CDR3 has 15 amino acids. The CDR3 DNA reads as TGTGCCAGCAGCTTAGTCACAGGGATGATCCATGAGCAGTTCTTC. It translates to CASSLVTGMIHEQFF.

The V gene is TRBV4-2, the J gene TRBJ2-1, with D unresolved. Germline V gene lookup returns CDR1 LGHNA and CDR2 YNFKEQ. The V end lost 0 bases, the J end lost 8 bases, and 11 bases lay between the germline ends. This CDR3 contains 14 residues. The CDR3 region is CASSQDEGHDEQFF. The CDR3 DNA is TGTGCCAGCAGCCAAGATGAAGGGCATGATGAGCAGTTCTTC.

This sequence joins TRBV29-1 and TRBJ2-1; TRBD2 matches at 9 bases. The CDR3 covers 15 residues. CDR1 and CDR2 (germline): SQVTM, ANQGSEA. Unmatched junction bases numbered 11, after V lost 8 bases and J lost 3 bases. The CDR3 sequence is CSPPRSSGSYNEQFF. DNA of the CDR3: TGCAGCCCACCTCGAAGTAGCGGGAGCTACAATGAGCAGTTCTTC.

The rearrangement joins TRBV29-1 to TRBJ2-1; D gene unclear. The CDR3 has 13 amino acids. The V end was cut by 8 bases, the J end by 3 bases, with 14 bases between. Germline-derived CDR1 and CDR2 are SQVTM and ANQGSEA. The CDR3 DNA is TGCAGCTCTACTTGGTATAACTACAATGAGCAGTTCTTC. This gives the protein CSSTWYNYNEQFF.

In DNA, the CDR3 is TGCGCCAGCAGCCAAGATGGGAGAGATACGCAGTATTTT. It encodes CASSQDGRDTQYF. The rearrangement joins TRBV4-1 to TRBJ2-3; D may be TRBD2 (5 bases). Germline V gene lookup returns CDR1 MGHRA and CDR2 YSYEKL. The CDR3 is 13 amino acids. Trimming removed 0 bases from V and 5 bases from J, with 6 bases in between.

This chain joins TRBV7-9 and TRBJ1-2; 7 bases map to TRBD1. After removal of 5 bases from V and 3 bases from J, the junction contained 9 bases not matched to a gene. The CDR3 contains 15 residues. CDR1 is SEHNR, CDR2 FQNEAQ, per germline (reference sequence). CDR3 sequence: CASSRGTVDYYGYTF. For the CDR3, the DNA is TGTGCCAGCAGCAGAGGGACAGTGGATTACTATGGCTACACCTTC. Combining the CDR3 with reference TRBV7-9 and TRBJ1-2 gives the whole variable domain DTGVSQNPRHKITKRGQNVTFRCDPISEHNRLYWYRQTLGQGPEFLTYFQNEAQLEKSRLLSDRFSAERPKGSFSTLEIQRTEQGDSAMYLCASSRGTVDYYGYTFGSGTRLTVV.

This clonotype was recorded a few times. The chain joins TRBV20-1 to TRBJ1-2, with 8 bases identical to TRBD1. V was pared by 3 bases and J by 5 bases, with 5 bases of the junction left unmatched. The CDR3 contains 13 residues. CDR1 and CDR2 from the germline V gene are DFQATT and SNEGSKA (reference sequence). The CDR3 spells CSASETGEYGYTF. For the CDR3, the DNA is TGCAGTGCTAGCGAGACAGGGGAGTATGGCTACACCTTC.